A single sample gave rise to the 20 T cell receptor beta chains below, sequenced in a study of T cell changes during pregnancy in multiple sclerosis. Sequencing used immunoSEQ multiplex PCR; TCRdb keeps in-frame clones, though not all of them. The profile shows fewer than 25,000 clones, 91% of them singletons. Sequenced material: CD4+ T cells from peripheral blood mononuclear cells, taken in the third trimester of pregnancy. The receptors were gathered from a female donor in good health, enrolled as a control in a pregnancy study.

The V gene is TRBV11-2, the J gene TRBJ2-3; perhaps TRBD2 as D (5 bases). This CDR3 spans 15 amino acids. Trimming took 5 bases from V and 0 from J, leaving 12 bases between them. CDR1 and CDR2 from the germline V gene are SGHAT and FQNNGV. CDR3 amino acids: CASSASGGSTDTQYF. CDR3 nucleotides: TGTGCCAGCAGCGCCAGCGGCGGGAGCACAGATACGCAGTATTTT.

The J gene is TRBJ1-1, the V gene TRBV6-4; TRBD1 agrees at 7 bases. Looked up from germline, CDR1 is MRHNA and CDR2 is SNTAGT. The CDR3 totals 13 residues. V shed 0 bases, J shed 8 bases, and the junction held 3 bases outside the gene matches. CDR3 coding DNA: TGTGCCAGCAGTGACTCTCCGGGACAGGAAGCTTTCTTT. Its protein product is CASSDSPGQEAFF.

The rearrangement joins TRBV10-3 to TRBJ2-5; no definite D call. The CDR3 has 15 residues. CDR1 is ENHRY, CDR2 SYGVKD, per germline. Trimming removed 3 bases from V and 2 bases from J, with 13 bases in between. For the CDR3, the DNA is TGTGCCATCAGTGATTACGACACGCTTCAAGAGACCCAGTACTTC. This encodes CAISDYDTLQETQYF.

This clone turned up a few times. This chain links TRBV19 with TRBJ1-1; perhaps TRBD1 as D (6 bases). CDR3 length equals 14 residues. V lost 5 bases to trimming and J lost 4 bases, with 14 bases between them. The V gene's germline CDR1 is LNHDA and CDR2 SQIVND (reference sequence). CDR3 nucleotides: TGTGCCAGTAGTTGGCGGGGGCAGGGCACTGAAGCTTTCTTT. Protein sequence: CASSWRGQGTEAFF.

The gene calls are TRBV2 and TRBJ2-7; 9 bases align to TRBD2. This CDR3 contains 13 residues. V gave up 6 bases and J gave up 4 bases; unmatched junction bases: 4. From germline, CDR1 is SNHLY and CDR2 FYNNEI. This CDR3 reads CASRTSGTYEQYF. In nucleotides, the CDR3 is TGTGCCAGCAGGACTAGCGGAACGTACGAGCAGTACTTC.

J is TRBJ2-2 and V is TRBV7-2; 9 nucleotides align to TRBD2. Trimming cost V 5 bases and J 8 bases; bases outside gene matches: 12. This CDR3 comprises 16 residues. The germline V gene has CDR1 SGHTA and CDR2 FQGNSA. In DNA, the CDR3 is TGTGCCAGCAGCCCTCGGGGAGCGGGGGGTTCGGGGGAGCTGTTTTTT. Its translation: CASSPRGAGGSGELFF.

This chain connects TRBV5-1 to TRBJ2-5, with 9 bases fitting TRBD2. The CDR3 loop spans 17 amino acids. Germline V gives CDR1 SGHRS, CDR2 YFSETQ. The ends lost 0 bases at V and 5 bases at J; junction bases unmatched: 11. In nucleotides, the CDR3 is TGCGCCAGCAGCTTGGCGCTCCCTTTAGCGGGAGAGGAGACCCAGTACTTC. Translation gives CASSLALPLAGEETQYF.

The V call is TRBV7-2, the J call TRBJ2-3; TRBD1 aligns across 7 bases. The V segment lost 4 bases and the J segment 0 bases; nucleotides outside the gene matches: 7. Germline lookup yields CDR1 SGHTA and CDR2 FQGNSA. There are 16 residues in the CDR3. In nucleotides, the CDR3 is TGTGCCAGCAGCTCCCGGACAGGAATAAGCACAGATACGCAGTATTTT. It is translated as CASSSRTGISTDTQYF.

The chain combines TRBV7-9 with TRBJ1-6; a possible D gene is TRBD1 (6 bases). The germline gives CDR1 SEHNR, CDR2 FQNEAQ (reference sequence). Trimming removed 4 bases at V and 7 bases at J, with 14 bases between. This CDR3 comprises 15 residues. CDR3 nucleotide sequence: TGTGCCAGCAGCTCCAGGGGAAGCGAGAATTCACCCCTCCACTTT. Translation: CASSSRGSENSPLHF.

A single count supports this clone. The CDR3 region has the DNA TGCGCCAGCAGCCCGACGTTTGCGGCAGCCCAAGGGGAGCTGTTTTTT. Its protein product is CASSPTFAAAQGELFF. The chain employs TRBV5-1 and TRBJ2-2; D gene ambiguous. The CDR3 has 16 amino acids. Germline lookup yields CDR1 SGHRS and CDR2 YFSETQ. V lost 4 bases to trimming and J lost 8 bases, with 21 bases between them.

The gene calls are TRBV5-5 and TRBJ2-2; possibly TRBD2 for D (5 bases). Looked up from germline, CDR1 is SGHKS and CDR2 is YYEKEE (reference sequence). CDR3 length: 15 residues. Deletions cut 2 bases from V and 7 bases from J, with 15 bases between. CDR3 sequence: CASSFRSGGGGELFF. The CDR3 nucleotides read TGTGCCAGCAGCTTCCGTTCTGGCGGAGGCGGGGAGCTGTTTTTT.

The rearrangement links TRBV11-3 to TRBJ2-7; TRBD1 agrees at 10 bases. With V trimmed by 5 bases and J by 5 bases, 6 bases remained unmatched. The CDR3 extends over 14 amino acids. Germline V gene lookup returns CDR1 SGHNT and CDR2 YENEEA. The CDR3 coding sequence is TGTGCCAGCAGCCCGGGACAGGGGTCCAACGAGCAGTACTTC. This encodes CASSPGQGSNEQYF.

V is TRBV5-1 and J is TRBJ2-3; 11 bases align to TRBD2. V trimming: 0 bases; J trimming: 3 bases; junction bases outside the gene matches: 3. This CDR3 has 16 residues. Germline V CDR1 and CDR2: SGHRS, YFSETQ. For the CDR3, the DNA is TGCGCCAGCAGCTTGGCCCCTAGCGGGAGGACAGATACGCAGTATTTT. Protein: CASSLAPSGRTDTQYF. Full variable domain (missing parts from reference TRBV5-1 and TRBJ2-3): KAGVTQTPRYLIKTRGQQVTLSCSPISGHRSVSWYQQTPGQGLQFLFEYFSETQRNKGNFPGRFSGRQFSNSRSEMNVSTLELGDSALYLCASSLAPSGRTDTQYFGPGTRLTVL.

The chain recombines TRBV5-6 with TRBJ2-5, with 7 bases fitting TRBD2. The CDR3 is 14 amino acids. Per the germline V gene, CDR1 is SGHDT and CDR2 is YYEEEE. V lost 4 bases and J lost 2; bases outside the gene matches: 5. The CDR3 loop is CASSRAGFQETQYF. The CDR3 bases are TGTGCCAGCAGCAGAGCGGGGTTTCAAGAGACCCAGTACTTC.

J is TRBJ2-5 and V is TRBV11-1, with a weak D call TRBD2 (5 bases). Trimming cost V 2 bases and J 8 bases, with 12 bases left between them. From germline, CDR1 is SGHAT and CDR2 FQDESV (reference sequence). The CDR3 has 13 residues. The CDR3 sequence: CASSLKTPGTQYF. The CDR3 DNA is TGTGCCAGCAGCTTAAAGACCCCGGGAACCCAGTACTTC.

Only one count was recorded for this clone. This rearrangement joins TRBV10-3 to TRBJ2-5, with D possibly matching TRBD1 (6 bases). In germline, CDR1 is ENHRY, CDR2 SYGVKD. Trimming shortened V by 5 bases and J by 3 bases, and 13 bases separated the two germline ends. There are 14 residues in the CDR3. CDR3 residues: CAISTDSSKETQYF. CDR3 DNA: TGTGCCATCAGTACGGACAGTTCTAAAGAGACCCAGTACTTC.

The rearrangement joins TRBV29-1 to TRBJ2-5, with D possibly being TRBD1 (5 bases). V gave up 4 bases and J gave up 5 bases, with 17 bases separating them. The length of the CDR3 is 14 residues. Germline V gene lookup returns CDR1 SQVTM and CDR2 ANQGSEA. The CDR3 spells CSVVGQGMRETQYF. The CDR3 DNA sequence: TGCAGCGTTGTGGGGCAGGGTATGAGGGAGACCCAGTACTTC.

This chain links TRBV6-1 with TRBJ1-2; D perhaps matches TRBD1 (5 bases). The V end was cut by 1 base, the J end by 4 bases, with 13 bases between. From germline, CDR1 is MNHNS and CDR2 SASEGT. The CDR3 is made up of 15 amino acids. The CDR3 region has the DNA TGTGCCAGCAGTGAAGGGGAGGGGTCTAGCTATGGCTACACCTTC. It is translated as CASSEGEGSSYGYTF.

The chain has TRBV19 and TRBJ1-2, with 8 bases lining up with TRBD1. The CDR3 is 13 amino acids. V lost 4 bases to trimming and J lost 5 bases; unmatched junction nucleotides: 3. Germline CDR1 and CDR2: LNHDA and SQIVND (reference sequence). The CDR3 bases are TGTGCCAGTAGTACGGACAGGGTTTATGGCTACACCTTC. Amino acid sequence: CASSTDRVYGYTF.

The chain has TRBV19 and TRBJ1-1; TRBD1 matches at 7 bases. This CDR3 comprises 14 residues. Trimming cost V 7 bases and J 5 bases; bases outside gene matches: 10. Germline assignment: CDR1 LNHDA and CDR2 SQIVND (reference sequence). The CDR3 DNA is TGTGCCAGTACCCCCAACAGGGGTGTTACTGAAGCTTTCTTT. This sequence encodes CASTPNRGVTEAFF.